These 10 T cell receptor beta chains share one sample of origin, sequenced in a study of blood T cell repertoires in COVID-19. Produced via immunoSEQ multiplex PCR; TCRdb's table is partial and in-frame only. The repertoire holds about 220,000 clones, with roughly 87% as singletons. The specimen was peripheral blood. The origin of the receptors is a man in his forties with active or convalescent COVID-19.

The chain uses TRBV28 and TRBJ1-1; D remains ambiguous. CDR1 and CDR2 (germline): MDHEN, SYDVKM. The V end lost 1 base, the J end lost 4 bases, and 13 bases lay between the germline ends. This CDR3 contains 15 residues. This CDR3 reads CASSLLTGGSTEAFF. The CDR3, as DNA: TGTGCCAGCAGTTTATTAACTGGAGGGAGCACTGAAGCTTTCTTT.

This sequence joins TRBV30 and TRBJ1-4, with D possibly being TRBD1 (6 bases). Germline values: CDR1 GTSNPN, CDR2 SVGIG (reference sequence). CDR3 length equals 15 residues. V was pared by 2 bases and J by 0 bases, with 10 bases between. CDR3 sequence: CAWSSDRTTNEKLFF. CDR3 nucleotide sequence: TGTGCCTGGAGTTCCGACAGGACAACTAATGAAAAACTGTTTTTT.

The chain uses TRBV15 and TRBJ1-5; the D gene is possibly TRBD1 (6 bases). CDR1 and CDR2 (germline): LNHNV, YYDKDF (reference sequence). Deletions cut 0 bases from V and 3 bases from J, with 9 bases between. This CDR3 region has 15 residues. The DNA for the CDR3 is TGTGCCACCAGCAGAGAGGCAGGGGACAATCAGCCCCAGCATTTT. The encoded protein is CATSREAGDNQPQHF. The full variable domain, completed using reference TRBV15 and TRBJ1-5, is DAMVIQNPRYQVTQFGKPVTLSCSQTLNHNVMYWYQQKSSQAPKLLFHYYDKDFNNEADTPDNFQSRRPNTSFCFLDIRSPGLGDTAMYLCATSREAGDNQPQHFGDGTRLSIL.

The chain employs TRBV15 and TRBJ2-7; 9 positions match TRBD1. V shed 1 base, J shed 2 bases, and the junction held 12 bases outside the gene matches. This CDR3 spans 18 amino acids. The germline CDR1 and CDR2 sequences are LNHNV and YYDKDF (reference sequence). DNA for the CDR3: TGTGCCACCAGCAGAGGGGGCCGGGACAGGGCTTTAGCCTACGAGCAGTACTTC. Protein sequence: CATSRGGRDRALAYEQYF.

The V gene is TRBV29-1, the J gene TRBJ1-3, with D unclear. V lost 6 bases, J lost 2 bases, and 11 bases lay in between. The CDR3 length is 13 residues. Per germline, CDR1 SQVTM and CDR2 ANQGSEA. CDR3 sequence reads: CSVLVGPGNTIYF. The CDR3, as DNA: TGCAGCGTACTAGTCGGTCCTGGAAACACCATATATTTT.

The rearrangement joins TRBV27 to TRBJ1-2, with 7 bases lining up with TRBD1. V lost 4 bases and J lost 4; bases outside the gene matches: 3. The CDR3 sequence is 13 residues long. From germline, CDR1 is MNHEY and CDR2 SMNVEV (reference sequence). The CDR3 loop reads CASSWDRTYGYTF. The CDR3 DNA sequence: TGTGCCAGCAGTTGGGACAGAACCTATGGCTACACCTTC.

The chain uses TRBV19 and TRBJ1-1; D remains ambiguous. Germline CDR1 LNHDA, CDR2 SQIVND (reference sequence). V shed 5 bases and J shed 0 bases, with 7 bases lying between them. The CDR3 totals 13 residues. The CDR3 loop reads CASSEQLNTEAFF. The CDR3 DNA reads TGTGCCAGTAGTGAACAGTTGAACACTGAAGCTTTCTTT.

Here the CDR3 DNA reads TGCGCCAGCAGCCAAGATATGGACAGGACCTATGGCTACACCTTC. It encodes CASSQDMDRTYGYTF. The rearrangement uses TRBV4-1 and TRBJ1-2; 7 positions agree with TRBD1. Germline CDR1 and CDR2: MGHRA and YSYEKL. Trimming removed 0 bases from V and 4 bases from J; junction bases left unmatched: 5. The CDR3 contains 15 residues.

This clone has just a few counts. This chain joins TRBV4-1 and TRBJ1-1, with D maybe TRBD1 (5 bases). With 4 bases removed from V and 6 bases from J, the gap between germline ends came to 12 bases. CDR1 is MGHRA, CDR2 YSYEKL, per germline. The CDR3 covers 13 residues. The DNA for the CDR3 is TGCGCCAGCAGCCCCGGGAGGGGTGCTGAAGCTTTCTTT. Protein sequence: CASSPGRGAEAFF.

The chain employs TRBV19 and TRBJ2-1; 14 nucleotides line up with TRBD2. CDR1 and CDR2 (germline): LNHDA, SQIVND (reference sequence). This CDR3 contains 15 residues. V shed 7 bases, J shed 6 bases, and the junction held 5 bases outside the gene matches. CDR3 sequence reads: CASKTGLAGGNEQFF. The CDR3 bases are TGTGCCAGTAAAACCGGACTAGCGGGAGGCAATGAGCAGTTCTTC.